This section outlines one TCR beta chain sequence together with its context. Authors' methods: Reference gene primers were amplified, and this amplification served to estimate nucleated cell counts. Produced via immunoSEQ multiplex PCR; TCRdb's table is partial and in-frame only. V and J calls and clone size are copied from that table; D and trimming were computed from the DNA. The sample holds roughly 250,000 clones, about 85% seen once. The J segment lost 3 bases and the V segment lost 4 bases, leaving 4 bases of the junction unmatched. The CDR3 sequence is 14 residues long. CDR1 is SGDLS, CDR2 YYNGEE, per germline. The entry originates in a study of blood T cell repertoires in COVID-19.

This TCR was recovered from a man in his fifties or sixties who had recovered from COVID-19. The sample taken for sequencing was peripheral blood. The chain recombines TRBV9 with TRBJ2-3; 8 bases match TRBD1. The CDR3 here is CASSIRQGTDTQYF. In DNA form, the CDR3 reads TGTGCCAGCAGCATTAGACAGGGGACAGATACGCAGTATTTT. Full variable domain (missing parts from reference TRBV9 and TRBJ2-3): DSGVTQTPKHLITATGQRVTLRCSPRSGDLSVYWYQQSLDQGLQFLIQYYNGEERAKGNILERFSAQQFPDLHSELNLSSLELGDSALYFCASSIRQGTDTQYFGPGTRLTVL.